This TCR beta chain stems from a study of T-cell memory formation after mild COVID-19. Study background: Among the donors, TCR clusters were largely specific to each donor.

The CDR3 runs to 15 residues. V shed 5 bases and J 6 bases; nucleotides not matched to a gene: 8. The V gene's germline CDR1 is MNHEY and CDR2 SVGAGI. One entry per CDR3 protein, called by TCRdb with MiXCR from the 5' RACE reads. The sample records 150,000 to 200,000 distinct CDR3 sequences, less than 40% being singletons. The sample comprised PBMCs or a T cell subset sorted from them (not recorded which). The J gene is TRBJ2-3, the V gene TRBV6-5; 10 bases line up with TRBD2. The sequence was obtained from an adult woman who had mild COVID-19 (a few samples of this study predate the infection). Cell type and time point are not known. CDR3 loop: CASSRLAGPGDTQYF. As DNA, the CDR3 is TGTGCCAGCAGTCGACTAGCGGGTCCGGGGGATACGCAGTATTTT.